The rows below give T cell receptor beta chains drawn from one sample of a study of CD8 T cells in Susac syndrome. TCRdb ran MiXCR on the immunoSEQ multiplex PCR reads and lists one entry per CDR3 protein. The sample holds roughly 400,000 distinct CDR3 sequences, more than 80% seen once. Sample: CD8+ T cells from PBMCs. Source of these receptors: a human donor with multiple sclerosis. Each CDR3 is given with its conserved first and last residue. D genes are given only for firm matches. Rows may omit the clone size; those that give it use once, few, many or a size class.

D	size	length	V	J	CDR3	DNA
TRBD1	-	15	TRBV3-1	TRBJ2-7	CVSSRPGQGVYEQYF	TGTGTCAGCAGCCGACCGGGACAGGGGGTTTACGAGCAGTACTTC
TRBD2	-	19	TRBV7-2	TRBJ2-2	CASSLSWTSGGLRTGELFF	TGTGCCAGCAGCTTAAGTTGGACTAGCGGGGGGCTACGGACCGGGGAGCTGTTTTTT
-	-	14	TRBV12-3/TRBV12-4	TRBJ2-7	CASSLTGDYYEQYF	TGTGCCAGCAGTTTAACTGGGGATTACTACGAGCAGTACTTC
TRBD1	-	15	TRBV27	TRBJ1-2	CASSLLGTGGGGYTF	TGTGCCAGCAGTTTATTGGGGACAGGGGGCGGAGGCTACACCTTC
-	-	12	TRBV29-1	TRBJ2-1	CSARDLGGWQFF	TGCAGCGCCCGGGACCTTGGGGGTTGGCAGTTCTTC
TRBD1	few	16	TRBV6-2/TRBV6-3	TRBJ1-1	CASSYSTDRAFREAFF	TGTGCCAGCAGTTACTCAACGGACAGGGCCTTTCGTGAAGCTTTCTTT
-	-	18	TRBV9	TRBJ1-6	CASSAYTSPSSYNSPLHF	TGTGCCAGCAGCGCCTATACATCCCCGAGCTCCTATAATTCACCCCTCCACTTT
-	-	12	TRBV5-1	TRBJ1-2	CASSLEAYGYTF	TGCGCCAGCAGCCTGGAGGCGTATGGCTACACCTTC
-	few	13	TRBV7-6	TRBJ2-7	CASSLDGISEQYF	TGTGCCAGCAGCTTAGACGGAATTAGCGAGCAGTACTTC
-	once	15	TRBV12-3/TRBV12-4	TRBJ2-2	CASSLTLGWAGELFF	TGTGCCAGCAGTCTGACCCTCGGTTGGGCCGGGGAGCTGTTTTTT
-	-	16	TRBV19	TRBJ2-1	CASSPGTPSSYNEQFF	TGTGCCAGTAGTCCCGGGACTCCCAGCTCCTACAATGAGCAGTTCTTC
-	-	14	TRBV4-1	TRBJ2-1	CASSQGSFSNEQFF	TGCGCCAGCAGCCAAGGAAGTTTTTCCAATGAGCAGTTCTTC
-	-	15	TRBV9	TRBJ1-1	CASSASGTPNTEAFF	TGTGCCAGCAGCGCAAGCGGGACACCTAACACTGAAGCTTTCTTT
-	-	15	TRBV7-6	TRBJ2-7	CASSLISSASYEQYF	TGTGCCAGCAGCTTAATCAGTTCTGCCTCCTACGAGCAGTACTTC
TRBD1	-	16	TRBV4-1	TRBJ2-2	CASSQDRQGAGGELFF	TGCGCCAGCAGCCAAGATCGGCAGGGGGCAGGCGGGGAGCTGTTTTTT
-	-	13	TRBV7-9	TRBJ2-5	CASPGPPVETQYF	TGTGCCAGTCCAGGTCCACCAGTAGAGACCCAGTACTTC
-	-	13	TRBV28	TRBJ2-7	CASSPGPGNEQYF	TGTGCCAGCAGTCCGGGGCCAGGGAACGAGCAGTACTTC
-	-	18	TRBV9	TRBJ2-2	CASSVGSAGRGNTGELFF	TGTGCCAGCAGCGTAGGGTCGGCTGGACGGGGTAACACCGGGGAGCTGTTTTTT
TRBD2	-	13	TRBV29-1	TRBJ2-7	CSAGGDDSYEQYF	TGCAGCGCTGGGGGGGACGACTCCTACGAGCAGTACTTC
-	-	13	TRBV6-5	TRBJ1-6	CASTGFYNSPLHF	TGTGCCAGCACGGGCTTCTATAATTCACCCCTCCACTTT
TRBD1	-	12	TRBV7-9	TRBJ1-1	CASSWTGREAFF	TGTGCCAGCAGCTGGACAGGTAGAGAAGCTTTCTTT
TRBD1	few	14	TRBV5-6	TRBJ2-7	CASSPGTGGNEQYF	TGTGCCAGCAGCCCTGGGACAGGGGGCAACGAGCAGTACTTC
TRBD2	-	17	TRBV4-1	TRBJ2-1	CASSQYSERGSYNEQFF	TGCGCCAGCAGCCAATACTCCGAGCGGGGTTCCTACAATGAGCAGTTCTTC
-	-	13	TRBV13	TRBJ2-5	CASSLDLGETQYF	TGTGCCAGCAGTCTAGATTTGGGGGAGACCCAGTACTTC
TRBD2	-	15	TRBV6-1	TRBJ2-3	CASRGLAGETDTQYF	TGTGCCAGCAGAGGACTAGCGGGAGAAACAGATACGCAGTATTTT
TRBD1	-	15	TRBV10-3	TRBJ2-5	CAINPGTGVQETQYF	TGTGCCATCAACCCCGGGACAGGGGTTCAAGAGACCCAGTACTTC
-	-	16	TRBV11-3	TRBJ2-2	CASSYRDLGSTGELFF	TGTGCCAGCAGCTACCGGGACCTCGGCTCCACCGGGGAGCTGTTTTTT
-	-	10	TRBV2	TRBJ2-7	CASKLYEQYF	TGTGCCAGCAAGCTCTACGAGCAGTACTTC
-	-	15	TRBV6-2/TRBV6-3	TRBJ2-3	CASLDGGRVTDTQYF	TGTGCCAGCCTTGATGGAGGGCGGGTCACAGATACGCAGTATTTT
-	once	17	TRBV6-5	TRBJ2-7	CASSWRRLLDSSYEQYF	TGTGCCAGCAGTTGGCGCCGGTTGCTAGACAGCTCCTACGAGCAGTACTTC
TRBD1	-	16	TRBV7-9	TRBJ1-6	CASSFIQGARNSPLHF	TGTGCCAGCAGCTTTATCCAGGGGGCACGGAATTCACCCCTCCACTTT
-	-	17	TRBV10-3	TRBJ2-3	CAIKGGSEQESTDTQYF	TGTGCCATCAAAGGGGGGAGTGAACAGGAGAGCACAGATACGCAGTATTTT
TRBD1	-	14	TRBV20-1	TRBJ1-1	CSARVRGTGIEAFF	TGCAGTGCTAGAGTTAGGGGGACAGGGATTGAAGCTTTCTTT
TRBD2	-	17	TRBV5-6	TRBJ2-1	CASSSPLGLAENNEQFF	TGTGCCAGCAGCTCACCGCTGGGACTAGCGGAGAACAATGAGCAGTTCTTC
TRBD1	-	14	TRBV19	TRBJ1-3	CATLDRSSGNTIYF	TGTGCCACCTTGGACAGGAGCTCTGGAAACACCATATATTTT
TRBD1	-	13	TRBV5-1	TRBJ2-3	CASGDRVTDTQYF	TGCGCCAGCGGGGACAGAGTCACAGATACGCAGTATTTT
TRBD2	-	18	TRBV9	TRBJ2-3	CASSETSGVTSSTDTQYF	TGTGCCAGCAGCGAGACTAGCGGGGTGACCTCTAGCACAGATACGCAGTATTTT
TRBD1	-	15	TRBV28	TRBJ1-5	CASSPSQGGDQPQHF	TGTGCCAGCAGTCCCAGCCAGGGGGGGGATCAGCCCCAGCATTTT
-	-	16	TRBV5-8	TRBJ1-5	CASSLGSRGGNQPQHF	TGTGCCAGCAGCTTGGGGAGCAGGGGCGGCAATCAGCCCCAGCATTTT
-	-	15	TRBV27	TRBJ1-2	CASRNIGGANYGYTF	TGTGCCAGCCGTAATATTGGTGGGGCTAACTATGGCTACACCTTC
-	few	13	TRBV5-1	TRBJ2-7	CASSFAESYEQYF	TGCGCCAGCAGCTTTGCCGAATCCTACGAGCAGTACTTC
-	-	14	TRBV5-1	TRBJ1-1	CASSSDVAGTEAFF	TGCGCCAGCAGCTCCGACGTCGCGGGTACTGAAGCTTTCTTT
-	-	13	TRBV12-3/TRBV12-4	TRBJ2-1	CVTSGVGLNEQFF	TGTGTCACATCGGGAGTGGGGCTCAATGAGCAGTTCTTC
-	-	13	TRBV6-1	TRBJ1-1	CASSLGISTEAFF	TGTGCCAGCAGTCTGGGAATATCCACTGAAGCTTTCTTT
-	-	17	TRBV12-3/TRBV12-4	TRBJ2-5	CASSFDWPAENQETQYF	TGTGCCAGCAGTTTTGACTGGCCAGCGGAGAACCAAGAGACCCAGTACTTC
-	-	16	TRBV28	TRBJ2-2	CASSPYREGNTGELFF	TGTGCCAGCAGTCCATACAGGGAGGGCAACACCGGGGAGCTGTTTTTT
-	-	15	TRBV4-1	TRBJ1-5	CASSQGWGPDQPQHF	TGCGCCAGCAGCCAAGGTTGGGGACCGGATCAGCCCCAGCATTTT
TRBD1	-	15	TRBV11-2	TRBJ2-2	CASSFHRGAGGELFF	TGTGCCAGCAGCTTCCACAGGGGAGCTGGCGGGGAGCTGTTTTTT
-	-	14	TRBV10-2	TRBJ2-2	CASAPRRGTGELFF	TGCGCCAGCGCCCCCAGAAGGGGCACCGGGGAGCTGTTTTTT
-	-	14	TRBV27	TRBJ2-6	CASSGGFSDNVLTF	TGTGCCAGCAGTGGGGGATTTAGTGACAACGTCCTGACTTTC
-	-	17	TRBV10-2	TRBJ2-7	CASIREPFMWPTYEQYF	TGCGCCAGCATCAGAGAGCCATTTATGTGGCCGACCTACGAGCAGTACTTC